Below are 30 T cell receptor beta chains sequenced from a single sample in a study of regulatory T cells in long-lasting Graves disease. Time point denoted: persistent/refractory GD, antithyroid drugs over 5 years with positive TRAb. PBMC-derived RNA was used for the TCR library. Arm-PCR of CDR3 regions and iRepertoire HTBI primers were used to build TCR beta libraries. Using its own MiXCR run on the multiplex PCR reads, TCRdb lists one record per CDR3 protein. The table includes some 330,000 distinct CDR3 sequences, more than 20% detected once. This specimen consisted of peripheral blood mononuclear cells (PBMCs), obtained when the disease was refractory, from a patient treated with antithyroid drugs. The receptors were gathered from a middle-aged woman with Graves disease.

The table lists this clonotype with a few counts. This sequence joins TRBV5-5 and TRBJ2-7; D possibly uses TRBD1 or TRBD2 (5 bases each). The CDR3 spans 15 residues. Germline CDR1 is SGHKS and CDR2 is YYEKEE (reference sequence). Trimming cost V 3 bases and J 2 bases, with 15 bases left between them. DNA of the CDR3: TGTGCCAGCAGCTGGGGTTGGGACGGCCCCTACGAGCAGTACTTC. Encoded protein: CASSWGWDGPYEQYF. Based on the CDR3 plus reference TRBV5-5 and TRBJ2-7, the full variable domain is DAGVTQSPTHLIKTRGQQVTLRCSPISGHKSVSWYQQVLGQGPQFIFQYYEKEERGRGNFPDRFSARQFPNYSSELNVNALLLGDSALYLCASSWGWDGPYEQYFGPGTRLTVT.

This clonotype was observed many times. This rearrangement joins TRBV27 to TRBJ2-5; D uncertain. CDR1 is MNHEY, CDR2 SMNVEV, per germline (reference sequence). V dropped 3 bases and J dropped 4 bases, with 9 bases sitting between them. CDR3 length equals 13 residues. CDR3 amino acids: CASSFTSRETQYF. In nucleotides, the CDR3 is TGTGCCAGCAGTTTCACCAGTAGAGAGACCCAGTACTTC.

CDR3 sequence (DNA): TGCAGTGCCAGCCCCCTAGCGGGAGGGCCGGGCGAGCAGTACTTC. This encodes CSASPLAGGPGEQYF. The rearrangement links TRBV20-1 to TRBJ2-7, with 12 bases matching TRBD2. The CDR3 is 15 residues long. Germline CDR1 reads DFQATT; CDR2 reads SNEGSKA (reference sequence). With 6 bases clipped from V and 6 bases from J, the junction kept 12 bases outside the gene matches.

This clonotype occurred a few times. The chain has TRBV6-2 or TRBV6-3 and TRBJ1-3; D is perhaps TRBD1 (5 bases). Per germline, CDR1 MNHEY and CDR2 SVGEGT. V was pared by 2 bases and J by 1 base, with 18 bases between. The CDR3 has 18 amino acids. The CDR3 here is CASSYLSGRMSSGNTIYF. The CDR3 coding sequence is TGTGCCAGCAGTTACCTCTCAGGGCGTATGAGTTCTGGAAACACCATATATTTT.

This clonotype showed up just a few times. The chain couples TRBV6-2 or TRBV6-3 to TRBJ2-5, with unresolved D. Germline CDR1 is MNHEY and CDR2 is SVGEGT. This CDR3 spans 11 amino acids. Trimming left V 6 bases short and J 6 bases short, with 8 bases between. DNA of the CDR3: TGTGCCAGCAGATACATGAAGACCCAGTACTTC. Protein: CASRYMKTQYF.

This clonotype occurred many times. The chain has TRBV2 and TRBJ1-4; a possible D gene is TRBD1 (5 bases). Germline-derived CDR1 and CDR2 are SNHLY and FYNNEI. The CDR3 is made up of 16 amino acids. V shed 6 bases and J shed 8 bases, with 22 bases lying between them. DNA of the CDR3: TGTGCCAGCAGGGACAAGGGGCCTCGGAAATGGGAAAAACTGTTTTTT. It encodes CASRDKGPRKWEKLFF.

This clonotype has at least ten counts. This rearrangement joins TRBV28 to TRBJ2-7; D is uncertain. V was clipped by 5 bases and J by 2 bases, with 13 bases between them. The CDR3 consists of 14 residues. The germline V gene has CDR1 MDHEN and CDR2 SYDVKM. CDR3 sequence (DNA): TGTGCCAGCAGTCAGGCCCTAGGACCCTACGAGCAGTACTTC. This encodes CASSQALGPYEQYF.

This clonotype has a count of ten or more. V is TRBV7-2 and J is TRBJ2-5; the D gene is possibly TRBD2 (5 bases). Germline V gene lookup returns CDR1 SGHTA and CDR2 FQGNSA. Trimming took 0 bases from V and 5 from J, leaving 10 bases between them. The CDR3 is made up of 14 amino acids. CDR3 region: CASSLAALAETQYF. CDR3 in DNA: TGTGCCAGCAGCTTAGCGGCTCTAGCCGAGACCCAGTACTTC.

CDR3 DNA sequence: TGCAGTGCTAGGAAGGGGCGGGTGGGACTGCTCACTGAAGCTTTCTTT. It yields the protein CSARKGRVGLLTEAFF. The chain carries TRBV20-1 and TRBJ1-1; possible D gene TRBD1, 5 bases. The CDR3 consists of 16 residues. V dropped 3 bases and J dropped 4 bases, with 21 bases sitting between them. Germline lookup yields CDR1 DFQATT and CDR2 SNEGSKA (reference sequence).

Points on this clonotype: This could be a read error, since a much larger clone is one nucleotide away. V is TRBV2 and J is TRBJ1-4; D perhaps matches TRBD1 (5 bases). Germline loops: CDR1 SNHLY, CDR2 FYNNEI. The CDR3 is 15 amino acids. For the CDR3, the DNA is TGTGCCAGCACCGACCTCGGGGCGGTTAATGAAAAACTGCTTTTT. Amino acids: CASTDLGAVNEKLLF.

In its sample, this clonotype was seen many times. The chain links TRBV2 to TRBJ1-5; D uncertain. CDR1 is SNHLY and CDR2 is FYNNEI in the germline V gene. The CDR3 covers 16 residues. V lost 0 bases to trimming and J lost 6 bases, with 15 bases between them. CDR3 DNA sequence: TGTGCCAGCAGTGAAGCAGGGCGACGGGGAGGTCAGCCCCAGCATTTT. It codes for CASSEAGRRGGQPQHF.

The CDR3 spells CASSLTDGNQPQHF. CDR3 DNA sequence: TGTGCCAGCAGTTTAACTGATGGGAATCAGCCCCAGCATTTT. This rearrangement joins TRBV12-3 or TRBV12-4 to TRBJ1-5; the D is unclear. The V end was cut by 2 bases, the J end by 4 bases, with 9 bases between. The CDR3 is 14 amino acids.

The chain recombines TRBV19 with TRBJ2-1; possible D gene TRBD1, 6 bases. V lost 3 bases, J lost 5 bases, and 20 bases lay in between. In germline, CDR1 is LNHDA, CDR2 SQIVND (reference sequence). This CDR3 contains 17 residues. CDR3 sequence reads: CASSMMRGNARDNEQFF. The CDR3 DNA reads as TGTGCCAGTAGTATGATGAGGGGGAATGCTAGGGACAATGAGCAGTTCTTC.

The chain links TRBV12-3 or TRBV12-4 to TRBJ2-3; D is unresolved. The V gene lost 6 bases and the J gene lost 4 bases, with 14 bases spanning the gap. The CDR3 has 14 residues. CDR3 nucleotide sequence: TGTGCCAGCAGCTTAAACCTCCTCGCAGATACGCAGTATTTT. It is translated as CASSLNLLADTQYF.

The chain recombines TRBV29-1 with TRBJ2-7; tentative D call: TRBD1 (5 bases). With 2 bases removed from V and 0 bases from J, the gap between germline ends came to 8 bases. The CDR3 covers 13 residues. In germline, CDR1 is SQVTM, CDR2 ANQGSEA. The DNA of the CDR3 is TGCAGCGTTGAACAGGGTAGCTCCTACGAGCAGTACTTC. Translation: CSVEQGSSYEQYF.

This clonotype occurred a few times. The V and J genes are TRBV10-3 and TRBJ1-5; a weak D match, TRBD1 (5 bases). The ends were cut back, 0 bases at V and 4 bases at J, with 13 bases in the middle. CDR3 size: 16 residues. Germline V gene data show CDR1 as ENHRY and CDR2 as SYGVKD. CDR3 coding DNA: TGTGCCATCAGTGAGTCCTGGGACGGTGTAAATCAGCCCCAGCATTTT. Translated: CAISESWDGVNQPQHF.

The CDR3, as DNA: TGTGCCAGCAGAGACGTTCCGGGACGGGACCCCTATGGCTACACCTTC. This sequence encodes CASRDVPGRDPYGYTF. V is TRBV6-1 and J is TRBJ1-2, with D perhaps TRBD1 (5 bases). This CDR3 comprises 16 residues. Germline CDR1 and CDR2: MNHNS and SASEGT. Trimming pared 6 bases from V and 4 bases from J, leaving 21 bases between.

The V call is TRBV28, the J call TRBJ1-1; TRBD1 aligns across 11 bases. With 6 bases clipped from V and 6 bases from J, the junction kept 6 bases outside the gene matches. CDR3 size: 14 residues. Germline values: CDR1 MDHEN, CDR2 SYDVKM. This chain's CDR3 is CASRPGQGVAEAFF. The DNA of the CDR3 is TGTGCCAGCAGACCGGGACAGGGGGTGGCTGAAGCTTTCTTT. Variable domain in full (rest from reference TRBV28 and TRBJ1-1): DVKVTQSSRYLVKRTGEKVFLECVQDMDHENMFWYRQDPGLGLRLIYFSYDVKMKEKGDIPEGYSVSREKKERFSLILESASTNQTSMYLCASRPGQGVAEAFFGQGTRLTVV.

This chain connects TRBV7-3 to TRBJ2-1; perhaps D is TRBD1 or TRBD2 (5 bases each). The ends were cut back, 5 bases at V and 3 bases at J, with 17 bases in the middle. Germline-derived CDR1 and CDR2 are SGHTA and FQGTGA. This CDR3 comprises 16 residues. The CDR3 here is CASSEPGASRYNEQFF. The CDR3, as DNA: TGTGCCAGCAGCGAACCCGGGGCTAGCCGCTACAATGAGCAGTTCTTC.

This clonotype has only a few counts. CDR3 in DNA: TGTGCCAGCAGTGAAGTTGGACAGGGGGACCCAACTAATGAAAAACTGTTTTTT. Amino acids: CASSEVGQGDPTNEKLFF. V is TRBV6-1 and J is TRBJ1-4; 10 nucleotides align to TRBD1. Germline trimming cut 1 base from V and 0 bases from J; bases unmatched to any gene: 5. From germline, CDR1 is MNHNS and CDR2 SASEGT. The CDR3 length is 18 residues.

CDR3 DNA sequence: TGTGCCCCCCGTACGAGGGCCGGGGAGCTGTTTTTT. Residues: CAPRTRAGELFF. This chain links TRBV2 with TRBJ2-2, with D perhaps matching TRBD2 (5 bases). The V and J ends lost 11 bases and 6 bases respectively, with 13 bases between them. Germline V CDR1 and CDR2: SNHLY, FYNNEI. This CDR3 region has 12 residues.

V and J are TRBV10-3 and TRBJ2-2; weak D call: TRBD2 (5 bases). V was cut by 5 bases and J by 4 bases, with 20 bases left in between. The CDR3 is made up of 17 amino acids. CDR1 is ENHRY and CDR2 is SYGVKD in the germline V gene. For the CDR3, the DNA is TGTGCCATCAGTAAACGGACTGTACCCTGGGGCACCGGGGAGCTGTTTTTT. It is translated as CAISKRTVPWGTGELFF.

This clonotype appeared a few times. DNA for the CDR3: TGTGCCAGCATGGGACAGGGTCCATACGAGCAGTACTTC. Protein sequence: CASMGQGPYEQYF. V is TRBV27 and J is TRBJ2-7, with 9 nucleotides matching TRBD1. Losses at the gene ends were 7 bases for V and 4 bases for J; bases not matched to a gene: 5. The CDR3 length is 13 residues. Germline CDR1 is MNHEY and CDR2 is SMNVEV (reference sequence).

V gene TRBV29-1 combines with J gene TRBJ2-5, with D uncertain. This CDR3 comprises 15 residues. Trimming cost V 0 bases and J 1 base, with 12 bases left between them. CDR1 is SQVTM, CDR2 ANQGSEA, per germline. Written as DNA, the CDR3 is TGCAGCGTTGAAGATCAGGTCTTTATCCAAGAGACCCAGTACTTC. It is translated as CSVEDQVFIQETQYF.

The chain couples TRBV19 to TRBJ1-5, with D possibly matching TRBD1 (5 bases). Trimming pared 0 bases from V and 1 base from J, leaving 10 bases between. The CDR3 runs to 16 residues. Germline lookup yields CDR1 LNHDA and CDR2 SQIVND (reference sequence). CDR3 protein: CASSIDLAGSNQPQHF. The CDR3 DNA sequence: TGTGCCAGTAGTATAGATCTTGCAGGGAGCAATCAGCCCCAGCATTTT.

This clonotype appeared once. V gene TRBV29-1 combines with J gene TRBJ2-1, with D uncertain. Germline loops: CDR1 SQVTM, CDR2 ANQGSEA. V gave up 4 bases and J gave up 2 bases, with 9 bases separating them. The CDR3 loop spans 13 amino acids. The CDR3 DNA reads as TGCAGCGTTGGAGGTATCACCTACAATGAGCAGTTCTTC. Amino acid sequence: CSVGGITYNEQFF.

This clonotype was observed many times. The chain recombines TRBV12-3 or TRBV12-4 with TRBJ2-2; tentative D call: TRBD2 (5 bases). V shed 8 bases and J shed 2 bases, with 9 bases lying between them. The CDR3 is made up of 13 amino acids. CDR3 bases: TGTGCCAGCCGGGATAGCAACACCGGGGAGCTGTTTTTT. This gives the protein CASRDSNTGELFF.

The chain couples TRBV7-2 to TRBJ2-7; TRBD2 might be the D (7 bases). Deletions cut 7 bases from V and 6 bases from J, with 22 bases between. This CDR3 region has 15 residues. Germline lookup yields CDR1 SGHTA and CDR2 FQGNSA. CDR3 sequence: CASNRIAGAAGEQYF. CDR3 bases: TGTGCCAGCAATCGAATTGCGGGGGCCGCGGGCGAGCAGTACTTC.

V is TRBV19 and J is TRBJ2-3; the D gene is possibly TRBD2 (5 bases). Germline CDR1 LNHDA, CDR2 SQIVND (reference sequence). This CDR3 spans 15 amino acids. Trimming left V 3 bases short and J 3 bases short, with 13 bases between. For the CDR3, the DNA is TGTGCCAGTAGTATCGGGAAGGCCCCAACAGATACGCAGTATTTT. As protein: CASSIGKAPTDTQYF.

The chain links TRBV3-1 to TRBJ2-5; D could derive from TRBD1 or TRBD2 (5 bases each). CDR1 LGHDT and CDR2 YNNKEL come from the germline V gene (reference sequence). The V end lost 2 bases, the J end lost 5 bases, and 12 bases lay between the germline ends. The CDR3 covers 14 residues. The DNA of the CDR3 is TGTGCCAGCAGCCAATCCCGGGGCCGGGAGACCCAGTACTTC. Translating it yields CASSQSRGRETQYF.